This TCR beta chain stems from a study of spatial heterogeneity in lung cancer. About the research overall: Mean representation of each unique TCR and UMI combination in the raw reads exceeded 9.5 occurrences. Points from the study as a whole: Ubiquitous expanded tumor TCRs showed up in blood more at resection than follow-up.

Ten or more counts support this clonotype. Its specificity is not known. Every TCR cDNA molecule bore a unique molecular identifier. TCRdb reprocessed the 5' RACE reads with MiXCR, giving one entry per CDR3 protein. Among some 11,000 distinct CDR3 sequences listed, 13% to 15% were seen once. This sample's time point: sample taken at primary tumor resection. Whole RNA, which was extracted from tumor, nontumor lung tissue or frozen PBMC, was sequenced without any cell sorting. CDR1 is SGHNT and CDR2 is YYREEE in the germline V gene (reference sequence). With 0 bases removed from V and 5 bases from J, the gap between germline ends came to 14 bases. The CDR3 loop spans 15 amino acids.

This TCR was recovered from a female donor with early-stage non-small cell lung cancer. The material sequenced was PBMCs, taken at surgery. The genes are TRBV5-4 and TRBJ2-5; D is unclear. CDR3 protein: CASSLVEPEGETQYF. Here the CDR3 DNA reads TGTGCCAGCAGCTTGGTAGAGCCCGAAGGGGAGACCCAGTACTTC.